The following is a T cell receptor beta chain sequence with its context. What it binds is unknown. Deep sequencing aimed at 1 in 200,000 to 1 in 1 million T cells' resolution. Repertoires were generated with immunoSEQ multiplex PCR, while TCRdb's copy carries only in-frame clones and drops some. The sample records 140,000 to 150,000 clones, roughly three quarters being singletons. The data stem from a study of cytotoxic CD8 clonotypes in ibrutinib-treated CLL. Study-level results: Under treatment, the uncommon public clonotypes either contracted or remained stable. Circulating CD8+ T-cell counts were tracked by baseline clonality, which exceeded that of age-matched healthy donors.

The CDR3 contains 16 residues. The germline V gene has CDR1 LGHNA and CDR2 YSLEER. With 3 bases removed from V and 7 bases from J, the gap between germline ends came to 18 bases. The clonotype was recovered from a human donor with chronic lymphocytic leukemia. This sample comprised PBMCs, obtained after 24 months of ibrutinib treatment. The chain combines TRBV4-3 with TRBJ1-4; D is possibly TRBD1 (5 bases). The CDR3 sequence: CASSHVRTGGSEKLFF. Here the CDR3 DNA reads TGCGCCAGCAGCCACGTAAGGACGGGGGGGTCTGAAAAACTGTTTTTT.